One TCR beta chain is described in this entry. These data originate in a study of blood T cell repertoires in COVID-19. The assay was immunoSEQ multiplex PCR, and TCRdb's table has in-frame clones only and misses some. The sample includes roughly 54,000 clones, 85% to 95% of them seen just once. Sequenced material: peripheral blood. This receptor was identified in a man in his forties or fifties with acute or convalescent COVID-19.

The CDR3 DNA follows: TGCGCCAGCAGCCAAACTAAGGGGGGGTTTAACTACGAGCAGTACTTC. Translated, it gives CASSQTKGGFNYEQYF. The rearrangement joins TRBV4-3 to TRBJ2-7; a possible D gene is TRBD2 (7 bases). Deletions cut 2 bases from V and 3 bases from J, with 17 bases between. The CDR3 runs 16 residues. Germline loops: CDR1 LGHNA, CDR2 YSLEER.